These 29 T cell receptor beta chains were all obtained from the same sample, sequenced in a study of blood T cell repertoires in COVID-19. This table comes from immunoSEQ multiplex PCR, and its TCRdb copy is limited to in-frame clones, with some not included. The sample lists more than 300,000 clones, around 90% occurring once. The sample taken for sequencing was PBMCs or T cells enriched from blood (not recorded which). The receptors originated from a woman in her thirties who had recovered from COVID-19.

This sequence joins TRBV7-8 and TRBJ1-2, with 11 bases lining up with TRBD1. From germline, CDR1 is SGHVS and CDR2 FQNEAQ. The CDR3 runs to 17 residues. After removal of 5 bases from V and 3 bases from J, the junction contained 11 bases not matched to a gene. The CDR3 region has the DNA TGTGCCAGCAGCACCCCGGGACAGGGGGATATAGACTATGGCTACACCTTC. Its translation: CASSTPGQGDIDYGYTF.

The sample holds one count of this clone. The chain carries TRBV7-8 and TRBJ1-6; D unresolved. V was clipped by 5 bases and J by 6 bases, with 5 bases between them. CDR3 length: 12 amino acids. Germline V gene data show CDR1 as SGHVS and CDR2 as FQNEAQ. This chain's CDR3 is CASSRSNSPLHF. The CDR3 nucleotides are TGTGCCAGCAGCCGGAGTAATTCACCCCTCCACTTT.

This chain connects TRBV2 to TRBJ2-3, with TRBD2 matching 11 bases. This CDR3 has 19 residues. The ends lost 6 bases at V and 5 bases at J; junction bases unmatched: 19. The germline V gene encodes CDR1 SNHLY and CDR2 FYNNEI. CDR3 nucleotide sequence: TGTGCCAGCAGGGCAACAGGGGCCCTGACTAGCGGGGCTGGAGATACGCAGTATTTT. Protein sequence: CASRATGALTSGAGDTQYF.

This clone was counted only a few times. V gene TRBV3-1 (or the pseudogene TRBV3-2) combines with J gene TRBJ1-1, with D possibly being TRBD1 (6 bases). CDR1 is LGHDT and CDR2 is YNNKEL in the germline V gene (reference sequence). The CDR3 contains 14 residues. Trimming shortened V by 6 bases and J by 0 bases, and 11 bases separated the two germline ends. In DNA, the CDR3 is TGTGCCAGCAGTCGGAGGACAGTGAACACTGAAGCTTTCTTT. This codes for CASSRRTVNTEAFF.

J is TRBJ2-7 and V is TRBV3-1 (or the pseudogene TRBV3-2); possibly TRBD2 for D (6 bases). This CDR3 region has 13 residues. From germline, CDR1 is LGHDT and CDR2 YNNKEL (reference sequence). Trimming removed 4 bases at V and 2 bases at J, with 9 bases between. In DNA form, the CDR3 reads TGTGCCAGCAGCCCACGGGGGACCTACGAGCAGTACTTC. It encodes CASSPRGTYEQYF.

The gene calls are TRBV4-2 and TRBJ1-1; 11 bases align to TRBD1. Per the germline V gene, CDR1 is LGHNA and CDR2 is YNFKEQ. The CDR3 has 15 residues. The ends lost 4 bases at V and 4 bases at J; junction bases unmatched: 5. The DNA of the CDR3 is TGTGCCAGCAGCCGACTGGGGACAGGGGGCACTGAAGCTTTCTTT. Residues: CASSRLGTGGTEAFF.

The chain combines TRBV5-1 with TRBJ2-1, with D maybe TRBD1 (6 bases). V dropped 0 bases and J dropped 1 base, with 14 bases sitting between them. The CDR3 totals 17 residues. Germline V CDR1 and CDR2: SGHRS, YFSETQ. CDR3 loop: CASSLAGRGASYNEQFF. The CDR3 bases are TGCGCCAGCAGCTTGGCAGGCAGGGGTGCTTCCTACAATGAGCAGTTCTTC.

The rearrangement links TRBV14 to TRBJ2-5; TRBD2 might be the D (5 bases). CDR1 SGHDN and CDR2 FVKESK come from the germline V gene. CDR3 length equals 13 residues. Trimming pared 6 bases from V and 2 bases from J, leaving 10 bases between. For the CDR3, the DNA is TGTGCCAGCAGATTGGACTCTCAAGAGACCCAGTACTTC. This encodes CASRLDSQETQYF.

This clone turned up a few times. The CDR3 DNA reads TGTGCCAGCAGACCCGCCCGGGTGAGCTCCTACGAGCAGTACTTC. Translated: CASRPARVSSYEQYF. V is TRBV6-5 and J is TRBJ2-7, with D hard to call. The V gene lost 6 bases and the J gene lost 0 bases, with 15 bases spanning the gap. From germline, CDR1 is MNHEY and CDR2 SVGAGI. The CDR3 is made up of 15 amino acids.

The CDR3 protein is CASSLARANTGELFF. As DNA, the CDR3 is TGCGCCAGCAGCTTGGCCAGGGCGAACACCGGGGAGCTGTTTTTT. The chain links TRBV5-1 to TRBJ2-2; TRBD1 is a possible D gene (5 bases). V lost 0 bases to trimming and J lost 0 bases, with 6 bases between them. The germline V gene has CDR1 SGHRS and CDR2 YFSETQ. The CDR3 length is 15 residues.

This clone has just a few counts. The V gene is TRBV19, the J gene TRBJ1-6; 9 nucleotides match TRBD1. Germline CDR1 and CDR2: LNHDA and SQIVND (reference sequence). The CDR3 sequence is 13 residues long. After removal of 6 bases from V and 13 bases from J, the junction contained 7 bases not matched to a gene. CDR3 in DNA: TGTGCCAGTAGGAGGACAGGGGTTAATCCCCTCCACTTT. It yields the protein CASRRTGVNPLHF.

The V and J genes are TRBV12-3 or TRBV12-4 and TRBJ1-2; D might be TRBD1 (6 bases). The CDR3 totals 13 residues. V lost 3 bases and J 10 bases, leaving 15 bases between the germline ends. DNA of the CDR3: TGTGCCAGCAGTTTTGCGGACAGAGCAAACTACACCTTC. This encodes CASSFADRANYTF.

The CDR3 coding sequence is TGTGCCAGCAGCTCGAGCGGGACAGGGACGGGGGAGCTGTTTTTT. As protein: CASSSSGTGTGELFF. The chain couples TRBV11-2 to TRBJ2-2; 9 bases agree with TRBD1. The germline V gene encodes CDR1 SGHAT and CDR2 FQNNGV. V dropped 4 bases and J dropped 8; count of bases not matched to a gene: 8. The CDR3 length is 15 residues. Using reference TRBV11-2 and TRBJ2-2 for the parts outside the CDR3, the full variable domain is EAGVAQSPRYKIIEKRQSVAFWCNPISGHATLYWYQQILGQGPKLLIQFQNNGVVDDSQLPKDRFSAERLKGVDSTLKIQPAKLEDSAVYLCASSSSGTGTGELFFGEGSRLTVL.

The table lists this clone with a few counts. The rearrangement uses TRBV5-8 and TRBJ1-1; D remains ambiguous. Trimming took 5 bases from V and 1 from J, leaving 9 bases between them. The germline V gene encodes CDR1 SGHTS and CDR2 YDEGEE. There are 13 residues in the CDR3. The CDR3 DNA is TGTGCCAGCAGTCACCGGGGGAACACTGAAGCTTTCTTT. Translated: CASSHRGNTEAFF.

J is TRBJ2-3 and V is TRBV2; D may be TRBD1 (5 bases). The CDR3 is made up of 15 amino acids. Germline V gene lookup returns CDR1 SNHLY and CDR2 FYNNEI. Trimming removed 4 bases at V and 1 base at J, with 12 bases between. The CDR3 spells CASSVTRVGTDTQYF. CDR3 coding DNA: TGTGCCAGCAGTGTCACCAGGGTAGGCACAGATACGCAGTATTTT.

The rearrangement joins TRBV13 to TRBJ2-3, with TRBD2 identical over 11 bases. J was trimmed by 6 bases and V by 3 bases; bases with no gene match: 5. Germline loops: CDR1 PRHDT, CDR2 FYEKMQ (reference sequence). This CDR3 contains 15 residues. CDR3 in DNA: TGTGCCAGCAGCTTTAGCGGGGGGGCCGCGGATACGCAGTATTTT. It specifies CASSFSGGAADTQYF.

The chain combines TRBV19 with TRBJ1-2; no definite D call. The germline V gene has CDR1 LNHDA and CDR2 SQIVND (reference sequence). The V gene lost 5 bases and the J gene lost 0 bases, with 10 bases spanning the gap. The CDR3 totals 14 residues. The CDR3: CASSPPGTNYGYTF. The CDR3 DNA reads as TGTGCCAGTAGTCCTCCCGGGACTAACTATGGCTACACCTTC.

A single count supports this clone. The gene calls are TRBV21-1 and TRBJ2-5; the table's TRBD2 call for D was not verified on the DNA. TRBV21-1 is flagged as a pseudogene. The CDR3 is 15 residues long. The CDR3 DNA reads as TGTGCCAGCAGCAAAGTGGATGAGGATGCCGAGACCCAGTACTTC. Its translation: CASSKVDEDAETQYF.

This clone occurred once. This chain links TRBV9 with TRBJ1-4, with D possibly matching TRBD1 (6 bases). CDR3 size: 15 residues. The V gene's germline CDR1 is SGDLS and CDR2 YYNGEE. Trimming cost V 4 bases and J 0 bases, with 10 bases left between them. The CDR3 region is CASSRQAATNEKLFF. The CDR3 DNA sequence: TGTGCCAGCAGCCGACAGGCCGCAACTAATGAAAAACTGTTTTTT.

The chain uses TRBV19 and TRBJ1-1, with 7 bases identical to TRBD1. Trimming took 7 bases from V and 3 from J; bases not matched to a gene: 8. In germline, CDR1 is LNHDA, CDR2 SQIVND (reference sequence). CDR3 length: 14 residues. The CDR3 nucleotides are TGTGCCAGTACCTTGGGACAGATTCACACTGAAGCTTTCTTT. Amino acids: CASTLGQIHTEAFF.

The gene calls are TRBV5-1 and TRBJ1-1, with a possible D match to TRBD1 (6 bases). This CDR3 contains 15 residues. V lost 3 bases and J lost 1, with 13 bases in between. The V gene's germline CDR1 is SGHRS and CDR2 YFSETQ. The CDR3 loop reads CASSSDGQTNTEAFF. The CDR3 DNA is TGCGCCAGCAGCTCGGACGGACAGACGAACACTGAAGCTTTCTTT. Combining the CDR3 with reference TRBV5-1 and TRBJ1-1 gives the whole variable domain KAGVTQTPRYLIKTRGQQVTLSCSPISGHRSVSWYQQTPGQGLQFLFEYFSETQRNKGNFPGRFSGRQFSNSRSEMNVSTLELGDSALYLCASSSDGQTNTEAFFGQGTRLTVV.

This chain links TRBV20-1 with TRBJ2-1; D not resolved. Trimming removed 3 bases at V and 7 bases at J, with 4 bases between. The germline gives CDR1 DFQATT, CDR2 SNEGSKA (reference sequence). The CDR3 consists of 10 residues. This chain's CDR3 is CSASQNEQFF. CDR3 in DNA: TGCAGTGCTAGCCAGAATGAGCAGTTCTTC.

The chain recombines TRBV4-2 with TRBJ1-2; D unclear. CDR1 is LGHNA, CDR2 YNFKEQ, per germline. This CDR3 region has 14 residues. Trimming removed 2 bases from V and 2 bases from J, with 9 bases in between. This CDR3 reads CASSQSQLNYGYTF. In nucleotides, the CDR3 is TGTGCCAGCAGCCAATCACAGTTGAACTATGGCTACACCTTC.

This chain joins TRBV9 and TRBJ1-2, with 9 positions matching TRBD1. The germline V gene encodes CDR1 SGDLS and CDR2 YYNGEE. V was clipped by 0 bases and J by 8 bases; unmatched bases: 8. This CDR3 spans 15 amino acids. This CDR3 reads CASSVAPNRGQGYTF. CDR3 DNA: TGTGCCAGCAGCGTAGCGCCTAACAGGGGGCAAGGCTACACCTTC.

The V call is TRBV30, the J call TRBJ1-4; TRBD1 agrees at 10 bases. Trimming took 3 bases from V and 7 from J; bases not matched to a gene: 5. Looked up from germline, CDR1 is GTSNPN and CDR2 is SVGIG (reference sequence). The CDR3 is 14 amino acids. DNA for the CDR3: TGTGCCTGGAGCCCCGGGACAGGGGTTGAAAAACTGTTTTTT. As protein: CAWSPGTGVEKLFF.

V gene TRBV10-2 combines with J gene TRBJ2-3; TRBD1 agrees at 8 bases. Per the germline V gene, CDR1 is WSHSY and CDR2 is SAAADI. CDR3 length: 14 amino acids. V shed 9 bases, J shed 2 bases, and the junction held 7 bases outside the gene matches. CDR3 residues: CARKQGDLTDTQYF. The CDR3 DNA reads TGCGCCAGAAAACAGGGGGACCTCACAGATACGCAGTATTTT.

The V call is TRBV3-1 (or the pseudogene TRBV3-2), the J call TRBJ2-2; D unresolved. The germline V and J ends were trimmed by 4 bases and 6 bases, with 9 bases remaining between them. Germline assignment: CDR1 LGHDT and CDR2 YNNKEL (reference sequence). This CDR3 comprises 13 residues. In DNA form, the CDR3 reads TGTGCCAGCAGCCCCGCTGGGCCCGGGGAGCTGTTTTTT. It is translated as CASSPAGPGELFF.

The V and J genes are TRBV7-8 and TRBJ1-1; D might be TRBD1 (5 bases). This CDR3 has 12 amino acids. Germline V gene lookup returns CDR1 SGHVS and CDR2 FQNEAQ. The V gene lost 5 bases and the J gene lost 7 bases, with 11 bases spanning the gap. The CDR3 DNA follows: TGTGCCAGCAGCCTTAACAGGTATGAAGCTTTCTTT. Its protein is CASSLNRYEAFF.

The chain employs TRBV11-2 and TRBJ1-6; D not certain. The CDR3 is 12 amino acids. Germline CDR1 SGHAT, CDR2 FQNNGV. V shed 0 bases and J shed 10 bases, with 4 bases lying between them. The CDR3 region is CASSLDYSPLHF. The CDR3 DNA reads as TGTGCCAGCAGCTTAGACTACTCACCCCTCCACTTT.